These 19 T cell receptor beta chains share one sample of origin, sequenced in a study of long-term antiretroviral therapy in people with HIV (dated by TCRdb to between 2021 and 2022). Sequencing of the TRB variable region was done with the immunoSEQ hsTCRB v3.0 assay at survey level resolution. TCRdb stores this immuneACCESS table with in-frame sequences only. Part of the clones is absent; in the studies checked, under half of the shortfall reflects unresolved V genes, and no reason is known for the rest. This sample comprises 25,000 to 35,000 clones, approximately 85% of them detected only once. Roughly 3.8% of the sample belongs to the ten largest clones. This sample comprised unsorted PBMCs, obtained 0.8 years before starting antiretroviral therapy. These receptors originate from a man younger than 30 with HIV.

The chain carries TRBV27 and TRBJ2-1, with 8 bases lining up with TRBD1. The CDR3 has 14 residues. V was pared by 5 bases and J by 8 bases, with 8 bases of the junction left unmatched. Looked up from germline, CDR1 is MNHEY and CDR2 is SMNVEV (reference sequence). The CDR3 reads CASSPQGVVDEQFF. The CDR3 DNA reads as TGTGCCAGCAGTCCACAGGGGGTCGTTGATGAGCAGTTCTTC.

V gene TRBV2 combines with J gene TRBJ2-3; D is ambiguous. Trimming left V 9 bases short and J 1 base short, with 17 bases between. Per the germline V gene, CDR1 is SNHLY and CDR2 is FYNNEI. This CDR3 is 15 amino acids long. CDR3 sequence: CASGSLPRGTDTQYF. The CDR3 bases are TGTGCCAGTGGTTCTCTGCCTCGGGGCACAGATACGCAGTATTTT.

This clone turned up a few times. The chain uses TRBV19 and TRBJ1-5; 7 nucleotides align to TRBD1. Germline V lookup: CDR1 LNHDA, CDR2 SQIVND (reference sequence). This CDR3 contains 14 residues. V lost 1 base to trimming and J lost 7 bases; unmatched junction nucleotides: 4. The CDR3 DNA reads as TGTGCCAGTAGTATAGGGGACAGTGACCAGCCCCAGCATTTT. Amino acid sequence: CASSIGDSDQPQHF.

In its sample, this clone was seen a few times. The chain employs TRBV6-5 and TRBJ1-6, with D perhaps TRBD1 (5 bases). Trimming took off 2 bases at V and 8 bases at J, with 13 bases between the two ends. The CDR3 contains 15 residues. Germline V CDR1 and CDR2: MNHEY, SVGAGI. The CDR3 protein is CASSYGRGRDSPLHF. The CDR3, as DNA: TGTGCCAGCAGTTACGGTAGGGGTAGGGATTCACCCCTCCACTTT.

The rearrangement uses TRBV19 and TRBJ2-5; 10 bases agree with TRBD1. The ends lost 8 bases at V and 5 bases at J; junction bases unmatched: 8. CDR3 length: 14 amino acids. Germline V gene data show CDR1 as LNHDA and CDR2 as SQIVND (reference sequence). CDR3 in DNA: TGTGCCAGTGGGGGACAGGGGAACGGGGAGACCCAGTACTTC. This translates into CASGGQGNGETQYF. The full variable domain, rest sourced from reference TRBV19 and TRBJ2-5, is DGGITQSPKYLFRKEGQNVTLSCEQNLNHDAMYWYRQDPGQGLRLIYYSQIVNDFQKGDIAEGYSVSREKKESFPLTVTSAQKNPTAFYLCASGGQGNGETQYFGPGTRLLVL.

The rearrangement links TRBV9 to TRBJ2-3; 9 bases match TRBD2. CDR3 length: 20 residues. The V segment lost 0 bases and the J segment 0 bases; nucleotides outside the gene matches: 14. Per the germline V gene, CDR1 is SGDLS and CDR2 is YYNGEE. The chain's CDR3 is CASSVGASGATRSSTDTQYF. CDR3 sequence (DNA): TGTGCCAGCAGCGTAGGGGCTAGCGGGGCGACCAGATCTAGCACAGATACGCAGTATTTT.

The J gene is TRBJ2-3, the V gene TRBV7-9; perhaps TRBD1 as D (5 bases). Per the germline V gene, CDR1 is SEHNR and CDR2 is FQNEAQ (reference sequence). V lost 5 bases and J 1 base, leaving 13 bases between the germline ends. This CDR3 spans 15 amino acids. The CDR3 here is CASSRLDTGTDTQYF. The CDR3 DNA sequence: TGTGCCAGCAGCCGCCTGGACACGGGCACAGATACGCAGTATTTT.

This clone was seen a handful of times. The chain combines TRBV7-6 with TRBJ1-5; perhaps TRBD1 as D (5 bases). CDR3 length: 14 amino acids. Trimming took off 6 bases at V and 9 bases at J, with 18 bases between the two ends. CDR1 is SGHVS and CDR2 is FNYEAQ in the germline V gene. CDR3 coding DNA: TGTGCCAGCAGGACGCCGGGACCGAGGCGGCCCCAGCATTTT. It codes for CASRTPGPRRPQHF.

This clone was seen just once. The chain joins TRBV5-8 to TRBJ2-5, with D possibly matching TRBD2 (5 bases). Trimming took 4 bases from V and 4 from J, leaving 17 bases between them. This CDR3 comprises 15 residues. CDR1 and CDR2 (germline): SGHTS, YDEGEE. The CDR3 sequence: CASSRSWSGGETQYF. In DNA form, the CDR3 reads TGTGCCAGCAGCCGCAGTTGGTCCGGAGGAGAGACCCAGTACTTC.

This chain connects TRBV6-6 to TRBJ1-1, with D perhaps TRBD1 (6 bases). The CDR3 sequence is 15 residues long. Trimming removed 6 bases from V and 3 bases from J, with 17 bases in between. CDR1 MNHNY and CDR2 SVGAGI come from the germline V gene (reference sequence). The DNA of the CDR3 is TGTGCCAGCAGACCCCGAATACAGGGAGACACTGAAGCTTTCTTT. The encoded protein is CASRPRIQGDTEAFF.

This chain joins TRBV15 and TRBJ2-7, with TRBD1 identical over 10 bases. Unmatched junction bases numbered 11, after V lost 5 bases and J lost 4 bases. The CDR3 contains 16 residues. Germline V gene lookup returns CDR1 LNHNV and CDR2 YYDKDF (reference sequence). In DNA form, the CDR3 reads TGTGCCACCAGCCGAACCTTGGGACAGGGGATATACGAGCAGTACTTC. Protein sequence: CATSRTLGQGIYEQYF.

V usage is TRBV6-6 and J usage is TRBJ2-3; possibly TRBD2 for D (6 bases). The CDR3 contains 15 residues. With 11 bases removed from V and 0 bases from J, the gap between germline ends came to 18 bases. CDR1 is MNHNY and CDR2 is SVGAGI in the germline V gene (reference sequence). The CDR3 nucleotides read TGTGCCTCCCAATGGAGGGGTTTGAGCACAGATACGCAGTATTTT. Amino acids: CASQWRGLSTDTQYF.

V usage is TRBV5-1 and J usage is TRBJ2-1; 8 nucleotides align to TRBD1. The V gene end was trimmed by 4 bases and the J gene end by 12 bases; junction bases not matched to a gene: 9. Germline CDR1 is SGHRS and CDR2 is YFSETQ. This CDR3 is 13 amino acids long. The CDR3 region has the DNA TGCGCCAGCAGCGCCGACAGGGGCCGGGGGCAGTTCTTC. As protein: CASSADRGRGQFF.

This rearrangement joins TRBV28 to TRBJ1-2; D remains ambiguous. The CDR3 has 12 amino acids. CDR1 MDHEN and CDR2 SYDVKM come from the germline V gene. Trimming left V 3 bases short and J 4 bases short, with 6 bases between. CDR3 nucleotide sequence: TGTGCCAGCAGTTTGGGCAGCTATGGCTACACCTTC. Protein product: CASSLGSYGYTF.

The chain links TRBV7-2 to TRBJ2-5, with 11 bases fitting TRBD2. CDR1 is SGHTA, CDR2 FQGNSA, per germline. The CDR3 loop spans 17 amino acids. Unmatched junction bases numbered 10, after V lost 5 bases and J lost 2 bases. The CDR3 nucleotides read TGTGCCAGCAGCCCCTTAGGACTAGCGGGCGTACAAGAGACCCAGTACTTC. Translated, it gives CASSPLGLAGVQETQYF.

The V gene is TRBV5-5, the J gene TRBJ2-2, with 7 bases aligning to TRBD1. The CDR3 consists of 15 residues. V gave up 1 base and J gave up 7 bases; unmatched junction bases: 7. CDR1 SGHKS and CDR2 YYEKEE come from the germline V gene (reference sequence). The CDR3 reads CASSLYRGWVGELFF. In nucleotides, the CDR3 is TGTGCCAGCAGCTTGTACAGGGGTTGGGTCGGGGAGCTGTTTTTT.

The DNA for the CDR3 is TGTGCCAGCAGCGTAGTTGATAGGGGGCGTACCGGGGAGCTGTTTTTT. This translates into CASSVVDRGRTGELFF. The rearrangement joins TRBV9 to TRBJ2-2, with 7 bases matching TRBD1. CDR3 length equals 16 residues. With 0 bases clipped from V and 5 bases from J, the junction kept 7 bases outside the gene matches. Germline CDR1 reads SGDLS; CDR2 reads YYNGEE.

The V and J genes are TRBV18 and TRBJ1-6; 7 nucleotides agree with TRBD1. The CDR3 has 15 amino acids. The J segment lost 9 bases and the V segment lost 4 bases, leaving 9 bases of the junction unmatched. Looked up from germline, CDR1 is KGHSH and CDR2 is LQKENI. CDR3 bases: TGTGCCAGCTCACTGTCCCGGGACAGAACTTCACCCCTCCACTTT. This codes for CASSLSRDRTSPLHF.

J is TRBJ2-5 and V is TRBV9, with 10 positions matching TRBD1. From germline, CDR1 is SGDLS and CDR2 YYNGEE. J gave up 2 bases and V 4 bases, and 11 bases lay outside the gene matches. The CDR3 runs to 17 residues. The CDR3 coding sequence is TGTGCCAGCAGCTTCCGGGACAGGGGAGGGGTTCAAGAGACCCAGTACTTC. Amino acids: CASSFRDRGGVQETQYF.